This TCR beta chain was sequenced in a study of shared clonotypes between healthy human individuals. Study as a whole: The composition of the donors was a couple of women and a few men aged 18 to 49.

This CDR3 region has 16 residues. CDR1 SGDLS and CDR2 YYNGEE come from the germline V gene. Trimming took off 0 bases at V and 8 bases at J, with 18 bases between the two ends. Template for every sorted-subset replicate PCR totaled roughly 210 ng DNA, approximately 30,000 T cell genomes. Generated by immunoSEQ multiplex PCR, the TCRdb table keeps only in-frame clones and is missing some. The sample records 600,000 to 750,000 clones, roughly 78% being singletons. The chain employs TRBV9 and TRBJ2-1; D not resolved. The source of this sequence is a woman aged 25 to 39 in good health. Source material: memory CD4+ T cells sorted from blood. This sample's subset: CD45RA-negative fraction. The CDR3 nucleotides read TGTGCCAGCAGCGTAGTAGAAGGGCAGGCATATGATGAGCAGTTCTTC. Its protein is CASSVVEGQAYDEQFF.